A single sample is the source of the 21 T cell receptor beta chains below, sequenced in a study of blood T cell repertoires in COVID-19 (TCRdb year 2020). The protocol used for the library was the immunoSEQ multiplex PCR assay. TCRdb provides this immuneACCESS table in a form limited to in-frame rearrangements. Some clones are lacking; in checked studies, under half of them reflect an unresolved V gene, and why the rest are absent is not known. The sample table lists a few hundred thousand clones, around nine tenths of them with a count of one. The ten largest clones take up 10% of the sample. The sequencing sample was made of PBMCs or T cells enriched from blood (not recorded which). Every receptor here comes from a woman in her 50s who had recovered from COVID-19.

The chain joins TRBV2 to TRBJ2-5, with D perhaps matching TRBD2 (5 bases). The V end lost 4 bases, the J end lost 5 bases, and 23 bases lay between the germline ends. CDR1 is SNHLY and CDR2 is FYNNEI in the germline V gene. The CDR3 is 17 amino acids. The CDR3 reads CASSVGTAVSGMETQYF. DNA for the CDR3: TGTGCCAGCAGTGTGGGTACAGCGGTGAGTGGTATGGAGACCCAGTACTTC. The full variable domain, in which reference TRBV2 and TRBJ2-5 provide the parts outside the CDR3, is EPEVTQTPSHQVTQMGQEVILRCVPISNHLYFYWYRQILGQKVEFLVSFYNNEISEKSEIFDDQFSVERPDGSNFTLKIRSTKLEDSAMYFCASSVGTAVSGMETQYFGPGTRLLVL.

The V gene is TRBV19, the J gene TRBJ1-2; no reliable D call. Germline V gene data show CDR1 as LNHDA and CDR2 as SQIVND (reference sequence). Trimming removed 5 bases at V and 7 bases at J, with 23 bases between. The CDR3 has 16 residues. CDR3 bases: TGTGCCAGTAGTGTTCCTCGGAGGTTAAAGTGGAGTGGCTACACCTTC. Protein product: CASSVPRRLKWSGYTF.

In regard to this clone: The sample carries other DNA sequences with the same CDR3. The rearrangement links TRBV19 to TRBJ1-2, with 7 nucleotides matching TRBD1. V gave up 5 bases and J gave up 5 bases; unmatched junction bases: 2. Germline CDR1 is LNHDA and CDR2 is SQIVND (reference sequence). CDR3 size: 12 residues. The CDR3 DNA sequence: TGTGCCAGTAGTCTACAGGGGTATGGCTACACCTTC. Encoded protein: CASSLQGYGYTF.

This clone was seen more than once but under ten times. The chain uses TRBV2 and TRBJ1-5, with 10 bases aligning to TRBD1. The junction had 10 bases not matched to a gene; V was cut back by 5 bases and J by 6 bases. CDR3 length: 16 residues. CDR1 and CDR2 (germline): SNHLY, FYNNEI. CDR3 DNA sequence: TGTGCCAGCAGTTCACATCCTGGGGACAGGGGTCAGCCCCAGCATTTT. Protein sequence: CASSSHPGDRGQPQHF. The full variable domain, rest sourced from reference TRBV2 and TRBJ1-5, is EPEVTQTPSHQVTQMGQEVILRCVPISNHLYFYWYRQILGQKVEFLVSFYNNEISEKSEIFDDQFSVERPDGSNFTLKIRSTKLEDSAMYFCASSSHPGDRGQPQHFGDGTRLSIL.

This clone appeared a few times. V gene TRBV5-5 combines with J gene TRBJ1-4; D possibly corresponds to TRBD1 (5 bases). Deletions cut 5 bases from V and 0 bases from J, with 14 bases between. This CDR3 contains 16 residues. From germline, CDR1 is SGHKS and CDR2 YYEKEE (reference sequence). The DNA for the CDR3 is TGTGCCAGCAGTAGGGCGCAGGGCGCAACTAATGAAAAACTGTTTTTT. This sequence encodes CASSRAQGATNEKLFF.

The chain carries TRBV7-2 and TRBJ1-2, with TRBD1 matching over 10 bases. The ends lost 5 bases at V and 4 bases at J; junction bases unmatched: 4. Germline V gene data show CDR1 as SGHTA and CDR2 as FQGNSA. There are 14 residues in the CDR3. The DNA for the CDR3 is TGTGCCAGCAGCCTCCGGGACAGGGGCTATGGCTACACCTTC. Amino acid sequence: CASSLRDRGYGYTF.

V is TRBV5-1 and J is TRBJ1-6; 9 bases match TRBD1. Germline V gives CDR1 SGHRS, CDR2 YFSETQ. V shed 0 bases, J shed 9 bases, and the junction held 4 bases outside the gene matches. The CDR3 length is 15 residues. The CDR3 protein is CASSLGTGEGSPLHF. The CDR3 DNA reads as TGCGCCAGCAGCTTGGGGACAGGGGAAGGTTCACCCCTCCACTTT.

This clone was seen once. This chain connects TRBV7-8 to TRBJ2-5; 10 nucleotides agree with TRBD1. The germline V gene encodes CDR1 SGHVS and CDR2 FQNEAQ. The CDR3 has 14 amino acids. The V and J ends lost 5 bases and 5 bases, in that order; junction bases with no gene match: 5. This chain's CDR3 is CASSGGQGWETQYF. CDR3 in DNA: TGTGCCAGCAGCGGGGGACAGGGGTGGGAGACCCAGTACTTC.

CDR3 in amino acids: CASSSKTGTANSPLHF. CDR3 DNA sequence: TGTGCCAGCAGTTCGAAAACCGGGACAGCGAATTCACCCCTCCACTTT. This chain connects TRBV5-6 to TRBJ1-6; 7 bases align to TRBD1. The CDR3 consists of 16 residues. CDR1 and CDR2 (germline): SGHDT, YYEEEE. After removal of 5 bases from V and 7 bases from J, the junction contained 12 bases not matched to a gene. The variable domain in full, completed from reference TRBV5-6 and TRBJ1-6, reads DAGVTQSPTHLIKTRGQQVTLRCSPKSGHDTVSWYQQALGQGPQFIFQYYEEEERQRGNFPDRFSGHQFPNYSSELNVNALLLGDSALYLCASSSKTGTANSPLHFGNGTRLTVT.

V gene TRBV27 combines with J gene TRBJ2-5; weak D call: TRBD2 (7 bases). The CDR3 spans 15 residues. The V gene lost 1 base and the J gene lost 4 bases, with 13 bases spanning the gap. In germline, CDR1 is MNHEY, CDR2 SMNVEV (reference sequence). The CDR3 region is CASSLYGGGGETQYF. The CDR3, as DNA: TGTGCCAGCAGTTTATACGGAGGGGGGGGAGAGACCCAGTACTTC.

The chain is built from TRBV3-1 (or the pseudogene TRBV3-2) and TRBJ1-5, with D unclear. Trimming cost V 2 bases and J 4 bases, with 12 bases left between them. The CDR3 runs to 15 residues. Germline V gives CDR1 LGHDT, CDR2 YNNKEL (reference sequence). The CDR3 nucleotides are TGTGCCAGCAGCCAATCCCACAGTCCAAATCAGCCCCAGCATTTT. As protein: CASSQSHSPNQPQHF.

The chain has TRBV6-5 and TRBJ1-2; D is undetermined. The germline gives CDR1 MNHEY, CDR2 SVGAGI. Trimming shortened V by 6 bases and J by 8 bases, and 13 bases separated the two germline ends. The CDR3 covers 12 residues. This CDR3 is CASSLNLRGYTF. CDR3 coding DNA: TGTGCCAGCAGCTTAAACTTGCGGGGCTACACCTTC.

As DNA, the CDR3 is TGTGCCTGGAGTGATCCGGGGGTCTCCTACGAGCAGTACTTC. This gives the protein CAWSDPGVSYEQYF. The chain uses TRBV30 and TRBJ2-7; possibly TRBD2 for D (6 bases). The ends were cut back, 1 base at V and 0 bases at J, with 10 bases in the middle. CDR3 length: 14 residues. Germline lookup yields CDR1 GTSNPN and CDR2 SVGIG (reference sequence).

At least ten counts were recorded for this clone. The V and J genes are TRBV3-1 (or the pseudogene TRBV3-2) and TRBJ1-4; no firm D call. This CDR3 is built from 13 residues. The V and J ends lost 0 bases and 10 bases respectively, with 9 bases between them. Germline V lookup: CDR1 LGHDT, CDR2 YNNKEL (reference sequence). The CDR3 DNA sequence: TGTGCCAGCAGCCAAGAGGGGAGAGGAAAACTGTTTTTT. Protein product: CASSQEGRGKLFF.

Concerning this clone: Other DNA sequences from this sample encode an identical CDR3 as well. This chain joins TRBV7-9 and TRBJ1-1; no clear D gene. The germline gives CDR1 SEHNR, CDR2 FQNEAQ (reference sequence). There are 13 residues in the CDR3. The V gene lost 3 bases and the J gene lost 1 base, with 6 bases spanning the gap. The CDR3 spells CASSFSGNTEAFF. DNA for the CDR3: TGTGCCAGCAGCTTCTCGGGGAACACTGAAGCTTTCTTT.

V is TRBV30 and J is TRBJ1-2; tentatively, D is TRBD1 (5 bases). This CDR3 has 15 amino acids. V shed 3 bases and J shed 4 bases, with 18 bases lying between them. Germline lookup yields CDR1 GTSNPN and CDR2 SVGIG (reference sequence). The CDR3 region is CAWSLDSGRIYGYTF. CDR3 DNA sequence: TGTGCCTGGAGCCTCGACAGTGGACGTATCTATGGCTACACCTTC.

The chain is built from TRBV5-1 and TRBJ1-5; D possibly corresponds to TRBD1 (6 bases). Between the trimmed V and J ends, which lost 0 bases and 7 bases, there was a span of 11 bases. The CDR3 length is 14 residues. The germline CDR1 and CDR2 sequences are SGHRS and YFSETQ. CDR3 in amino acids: CASSLAGGQQPQHF. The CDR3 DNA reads TGCGCCAGCAGCTTGGCGGGGGGGCAGCAGCCCCAGCATTTT. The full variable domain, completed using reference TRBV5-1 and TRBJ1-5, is KAGVTQTPRYLIKTRGQQVTLSCSPISGHRSVSWYQQTPGQGLQFLFEYFSETQRNKGNFPGRFSGRQFSNSRSEMNVSTLELGDSALYLCASSLAGGQQPQHFGDGTRLSIL.

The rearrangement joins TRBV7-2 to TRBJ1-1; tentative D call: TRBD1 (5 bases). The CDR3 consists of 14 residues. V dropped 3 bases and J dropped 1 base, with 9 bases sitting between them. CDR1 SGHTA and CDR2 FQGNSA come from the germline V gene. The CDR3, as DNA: TGTGCCAGCAGCTTGATCCAGGGGAACACTGAAGCTTTCTTT. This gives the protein CASSLIQGNTEAFF.

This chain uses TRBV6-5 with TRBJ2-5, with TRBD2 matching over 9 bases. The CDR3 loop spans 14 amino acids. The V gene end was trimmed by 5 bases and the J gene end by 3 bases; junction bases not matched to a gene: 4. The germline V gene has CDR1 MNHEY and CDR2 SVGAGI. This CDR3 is CASSIAGEEETQYF. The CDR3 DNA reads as TGTGCCAGCAGTATAGCGGGGGAGGAAGAGACCCAGTACTTC.

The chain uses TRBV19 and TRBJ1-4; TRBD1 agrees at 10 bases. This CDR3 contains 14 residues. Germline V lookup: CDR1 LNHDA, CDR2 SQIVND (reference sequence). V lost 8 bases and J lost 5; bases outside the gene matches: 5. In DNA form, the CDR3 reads TGTGCCAGTGGGGACAGGGGCCTAAATGAAAAACTGTTTTTT. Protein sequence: CASGDRGLNEKLFF.

The CDR3 sequence is CASTVSAGELFF. The CDR3 DNA sequence: TGTGCCAGTACGGTGTCCGCCGGGGAGCTGTTTTTT. This rearrangement joins TRBV19 to TRBJ2-2; the D is unclear. Between the trimmed V and J ends, which lost 7 bases and 6 bases, there was a span of 9 bases. Germline V gene lookup returns CDR1 LNHDA and CDR2 SQIVND (reference sequence). The CDR3 runs to 12 residues.